The 4 T cell receptor beta chains below were found in one sample sequenced in a study of a mutant IDH1 vaccine in newly diagnosed glioma. Their antigen targets remain unknown. The protocol was immunoSEQ multiplex PCR, while the TCRdb copy is restricted to in-frame clones and leaves out a portion. The sample lists roughly 130,000 clones, about four fifths occurring once. Regarding time point: week 11, during vaccination. A 20-mer mutant IDH1 peptide at 300 ug was injected subcutaneously with topical imiquimod. The sequences come from PBMCs, collected from a glioma patient whose treatment included an IDH1 peptide vaccine. These receptor sequences come from a middle-aged man with glioma.

V is TRBV18 and J is TRBJ1-5; D uncertain. V was trimmed by 4 bases and J by 5 bases, leaving 12 bases between them. Germline CDR1 is KGHSH and CDR2 is LQKENI. The CDR3 is made up of 14 amino acids. The CDR3 is CASSQGRKDQPQHF. The CDR3 DNA sequence: TGTGCCAGCTCACAAGGGAGGAAGGATCAGCCCCAGCATTTT.

V is TRBV14 and J is TRBJ1-4, with 8 bases identical to TRBD1. The CDR3 contains 17 residues. Losses at the gene ends were 2 bases for V and 7 bases for J; bases not matched to a gene: 12. Looked up from germline, CDR1 is SGHDN and CDR2 is FVKESK. The chain's CDR3 is CASSQRNSDRAPEKLFF. The CDR3 region has the DNA TGTGCCAGCAGCCAAAGGAACTCGGACAGGGCACCTGAAAAACTGTTTTTT.

The gene calls are TRBV2 and TRBJ1-6, with D uncertain. Germline CDR1 is SNHLY and CDR2 is FYNNEI. The V gene lost 2 bases and the J gene lost 9 bases, with 8 bases spanning the gap. The CDR3 is made up of 13 amino acids. The CDR3 is CASSEREGSPLHF. CDR3 nucleotides: TGTGCCAGCAGTGAAAGGGAAGGTTCACCCCTCCACTTT.

This clone came up once. V usage is TRBV7-2 and J usage is TRBJ2-1, with 11 nucleotides matching TRBD2. CDR1 is SGHTA and CDR2 is FQGNSA in the germline V gene. V lost 2 bases to trimming and J lost 6 bases; unmatched junction nucleotides: 3. The CDR3 has 15 residues. In nucleotides, the CDR3 is TGTGCCAGCAGCTTAAGACTAGCGGGAACCAATGAGCAGTTCTTC. As protein: CASSLRLAGTNEQFF.